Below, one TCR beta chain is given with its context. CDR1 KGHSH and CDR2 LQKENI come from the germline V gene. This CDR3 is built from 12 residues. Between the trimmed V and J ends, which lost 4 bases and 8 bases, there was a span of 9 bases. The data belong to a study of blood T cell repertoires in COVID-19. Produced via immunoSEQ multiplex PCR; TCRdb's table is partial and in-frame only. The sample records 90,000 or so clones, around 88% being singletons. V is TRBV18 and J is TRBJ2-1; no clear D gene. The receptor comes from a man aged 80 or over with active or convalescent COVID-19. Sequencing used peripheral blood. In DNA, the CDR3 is TGTGCCAGCTCACTAGTTATCGATGAGCAGTTCTTC. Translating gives CASSLVIDEQFF.